Presented here are 30 T cell receptor beta chains from one specimen sequenced in a study of blood T cell repertoires in COVID-19. Libraries were prepared by immunoSEQ multiplex PCR; TCRdb keeps only in-frame clonotypes and omits some of them. The table lists over 150,000 clones, nearly 80% of them singletons, with around 1.7% in the top ten. What was sequenced was peripheral blood. The receptors were gathered from a man older than 75 with acute or convalescent COVID-19.

This clone was detected once. The chain employs TRBV5-6 and TRBJ1-3; 8 bases are shared with TRBD1. V gave up 4 bases and J gave up 0 bases; unmatched junction bases: 6. This CDR3 has 16 amino acids. The germline V gene encodes CDR1 SGHDT and CDR2 YYEEEE. The CDR3 is CASSRGTGASGNTIYF. The DNA of the CDR3 is TGTGCCAGCAGCCGAGGGACAGGCGCCTCTGGAAACACCATATATTTT.

The chain joins TRBV6-5 to TRBJ1-6; 8 nucleotides line up with TRBD1. The CDR3 extends over 16 amino acids. Germline assignment: CDR1 MNHEY and CDR2 SVGAGI. V gave up 2 bases and J gave up 5 bases; unmatched junction bases: 5. The CDR3 DNA reads as TGTGCCAGCAGTTACCTTCCGACAGGGGATAATTCACCCCTCCACTTT. Its protein is CASSYLPTGDNSPLHF.

This clone was seen once. The chain combines TRBV6-5 with TRBJ2-5, with TRBD2 identical over 7 bases. This CDR3 region has 14 residues. Per the germline V gene, CDR1 is MNHEY and CDR2 is SVGAGI. V dropped 6 bases and J dropped 9; count of bases not matched to a gene: 13. CDR3 sequence (DNA): TGTGCCAGCAGCCCCGGACTCAATGCGGGGGCCCAGTACTTC. This gives the protein CASSPGLNAGAQYF.

The V gene is TRBV10-2, the J gene TRBJ1-1; the match to TRBD1 covers 10 bases. Germline trimming cut 2 bases from V and 4 bases from J; bases unmatched to any gene: 4. The CDR3 runs to 15 residues. Germline assignment: CDR1 WSHSY and CDR2 SAAADI. The CDR3 sequence: CASSERTGGGTEAFF. CDR3 nucleotide sequence: TGCGCCAGCAGTGAGAGGACAGGGGGTGGCACTGAAGCTTTCTTT.

This clone showed up just once. J is TRBJ2-7 and V is TRBV6-6, with 8 bases matching TRBD1. Germline CDR1 is MNHNY and CDR2 is SVGAGI (reference sequence). The CDR3 spans 13 residues. The V and J ends lost 3 bases and 6 bases, in that order; junction bases with no gene match: 4. The chain's CDR3 is CASSYRTGSEQYV. The CDR3 region has the DNA TGTGCCAGCAGTTATCGGACAGGGAGCGAGCAGTACGTC.

This chain links TRBV28 with TRBJ2-7; TRBD2 might be the D (5 bases). The CDR3 runs to 13 residues. In germline, CDR1 is MDHEN, CDR2 SYDVKM. V was clipped by 7 bases and J by 1 base, with 11 bases between them. CDR3 sequence reads: CASIPSGSYEQYF. The CDR3 DNA sequence: TGTGCCAGCATTCCCAGCGGTTCCTACGAGCAGTACTTC.

V gene TRBV30 combines with J gene TRBJ2-3, with D perhaps matching TRBD1 (6 bases). Looked up from germline, CDR1 is GTSNPN and CDR2 is SVGIG (reference sequence). V was clipped by 0 bases and J by 12 bases, with 19 bases between them. This CDR3 contains 14 residues. The DNA of the CDR3 is TGTGCCTGGAGTGTCCCGGGGAGTGGGGGCATACAGTATTTT. Amino acids: CAWSVPGSGGIQYF.

V is TRBV19 and J is TRBJ2-4, with 8 positions matching TRBD2. Trimming at V came to 0 bases and at J to 7 bases, leaving 5 bases not matched to a gene. Germline CDR1 is LNHDA and CDR2 is SQIVND (reference sequence). The CDR3 is 15 residues long. CDR3 region: CASSIDGGATNIQYF. CDR3 bases: TGTGCCAGTAGTATAGACGGGGGGGCTACCAACATTCAGTACTTC.

This chain links TRBV29-1 with TRBJ1-2; 9 bases fit TRBD1. CDR1 is SQVTM and CDR2 is ANQGSEA in the germline V gene. This CDR3 region has 14 residues. The V and J ends lost 6 bases and 4 bases, in that order; junction bases with no gene match: 9. CDR3 sequence reads: CSVLTGGRTYGYTF. CDR3 sequence (DNA): TGCAGCGTGCTCACAGGGGGCAGAACCTATGGCTACACCTTC.

This chain connects TRBV5-8 to TRBJ2-5; 8 positions agree with TRBD2. From germline, CDR1 is SGHTS and CDR2 YDEGEE. This CDR3 spans 15 amino acids. Trimming removed 1 base from V and 1 base from J; junction bases left unmatched: 3. CDR3 in amino acids: CASSLIAGSQETQYF. The CDR3 DNA reads TGTGCCAGCAGCTTGATAGCGGGGAGCCAAGAGACCCAGTACTTC.

The chain is built from TRBV4-1 and TRBJ2-2, with D perhaps matching TRBD1 (6 bases). The CDR3 is 14 residues long. V lost 0 bases and J 6 bases, leaving 8 bases between the germline ends. CDR1 is MGHRA, CDR2 YSYEKL, per germline. The CDR3 DNA sequence: TGCGCCAGCAGCCAAGAGGGGGCCGCCGGGGAGCTGTTTTTT. Protein product: CASSQEGAAGELFF.

This chain connects TRBV29-1 to TRBJ1-1; the match to TRBD1 covers 8 bases. The germline CDR1 and CDR2 sequences are SQVTM and ANQGSEA. V shed 6 bases and J 1 base; nucleotides not matched to a gene: 13. The CDR3 has 16 amino acids. The CDR3 reads CSVLTGVSLPNTEAFF. The CDR3 coding sequence is TGCAGCGTCCTGACAGGGGTCAGCCTCCCGAACACTGAAGCTTTCTTT. The complete variable domain, with remaining parts taken from reference TRBV29-1 and TRBJ1-1, reads SAVISQKPSRDICQRGTSLTIQCQVDSQVTMMFWYRQQPGQSLTLIATANQGSEATYESGFVIDKFPISRPNLTFSTLTVSNMSPEDSSIYLCSVLTGVSLPNTEAFFGQGTRLTVV.

This sequence joins TRBV6-5 and TRBJ2-7, with D possibly matching TRBD1 (6 bases). Germline V CDR1 and CDR2: MNHEY, SVGAGI. Trimming took 5 bases from V and 1 from J, leaving 12 bases between them. The CDR3 has 14 residues. The CDR3 loop is CASSIDRWSYEQYF. DNA for the CDR3: TGTGCCAGCAGTATAGACAGGTGGTCCTACGAGCAGTACTTC.

The chain couples TRBV3-1 (or the pseudogene TRBV3-2) to TRBJ2-2; 8 nucleotides match TRBD2. Per germline, CDR1 LGHDT and CDR2 YNNKEL (reference sequence). This CDR3 spans 14 amino acids. V lost 8 bases to trimming and J lost 2 bases; unmatched junction nucleotides: 4. The CDR3 region is CASSLAGNTGELFF. The CDR3 DNA sequence: TGTGCCAGCTCCCTAGCGGGCAACACCGGGGAGCTGTTTTTT.

V and J are TRBV9 and TRBJ1-4; maybe TRBD1 (5 bases). Germline assignment: CDR1 SGDLS and CDR2 YYNGEE. V lost 4 bases to trimming and J lost 7 bases, with 17 bases between them. The CDR3 contains 15 residues. The CDR3 DNA reads as TGTGCCAGCAGCCCTTACGGGAGGGGAGGTGAAAAACTGTTTTTT. It specifies CASSPYGRGGEKLFF.

This clone was counted only a few times. V and J are TRBV27 and TRBJ2-2; D is perhaps TRBD2 (7 bases). Germline CDR1 MNHEY, CDR2 SMNVEV (reference sequence). The CDR3 totals 15 residues. The germline V and J ends were trimmed by 5 bases and 4 bases, with 14 bases remaining between them. The CDR3 loop is CASSTQGRVTGELFF. The CDR3 DNA sequence: TGTGCCAGCAGTACCCAGGGGAGGGTCACCGGGGAGCTGTTTTTT.

This rearrangement joins TRBV19 to TRBJ1-2; 7 bases are a match to TRBD1. Per germline, CDR1 LNHDA and CDR2 SQIVND (reference sequence). Trimming took 1 base from V and 8 from J; bases not matched to a gene: 10. The CDR3 totals 15 residues. The CDR3 here is CASSIGAAGGIGYTF. The CDR3 bases are TGTGCCAGTAGTATAGGAGCCGCAGGGGGGATAGGCTACACCTTC.

The chain links TRBV20-1 to TRBJ1-1; TRBD1 matches at 7 bases. Trimming took 3 bases from V and 3 from J; bases not matched to a gene: 4. Germline CDR1 is DFQATT and CDR2 is SNEGSKA (reference sequence). This CDR3 is 13 amino acids long. Written as DNA, the CDR3 is TGCAGTGCTAGTTCCCAGGGGGACACTGAAGCTTTCTTT. The encoded protein is CSASSQGDTEAFF.

V usage is TRBV7-9 and J usage is TRBJ2-3, with a possible D match to TRBD2 (6 bases). Trimming cost V 1 base and J 2 bases, with 10 bases left between them. Germline values: CDR1 SEHNR, CDR2 FQNEAQ (reference sequence). The CDR3 is 15 residues long. CDR3: CASSLVGLITDTQYF. CDR3 nucleotides: TGTGCCAGCAGCTTAGTCGGACTAATCACAGATACGCAGTATTTT.

This clone was observed a few times. The V and J genes are TRBV10-1 and TRBJ2-3, with D tentatively TRBD2 (7 bases). The CDR3 sequence is 16 residues long. The germline V gene encodes CDR1 WNHNN and CDR2 SYGVQD (reference sequence). Trimming removed 5 bases from V and 0 bases from J, with 15 bases in between. CDR3 amino acids: CASSSNGGASTDTQYF. The CDR3 nucleotides are TGCGCCAGCAGTTCCAATGGGGGGGCTAGCACAGATACGCAGTATTTT.

The rearrangement joins TRBV18 to TRBJ2-7, with D uncertain. V gave up 2 bases and J gave up 2 bases, with 13 bases separating them. CDR1 and CDR2 (germline): KGHSH, LQKENI. This CDR3 region has 15 residues. The CDR3 loop is CASSPSAGTPYEQYF. The CDR3 region has the DNA TGTGCCAGCTCACCATCCGCAGGCACCCCCTACGAGCAGTACTTC.

This clone was observed a handful of times. The chain employs TRBV30 and TRBJ1-3, with 10 bases that match TRBD1. This CDR3 spans 15 amino acids. Germline-derived CDR1 and CDR2 are GTSNPN and SVGIG (reference sequence). J gave up 0 bases and V 3 bases, and 2 bases lay outside the gene matches. DNA for the CDR3: TGTGCCTGGAGGGACAGGGGGTTCTCTGGAAACACCATATATTTT. It translates to CAWRDRGFSGNTIYF.

V and J are TRBV5-6 and TRBJ2-7; 10 nucleotides match TRBD1. V trimming: 2 bases; J trimming: 5 bases; junction bases outside the gene matches: 10. Per germline, CDR1 SGHDT and CDR2 YYEEEE. The CDR3 runs to 16 residues. Here the CDR3 reads CASSLLSGTGDNEQYF. The CDR3 nucleotides are TGTGCCAGCAGCTTATTGAGCGGGACAGGGGATAACGAGCAGTACTTC.

The chain carries TRBV6-5 and TRBJ1-2; D is perhaps TRBD1 (6 bases). V lost 9 bases to trimming and J lost 5 bases, with 16 bases between them. The length of the CDR3 is 13 residues. Germline CDR1 MNHEY, CDR2 SVGAGI. The CDR3 coding sequence is TGTGCCAGTGTACAGGGATCGGAGTATGGCTACACCTTC. This encodes CASVQGSEYGYTF.

The chain couples TRBV5-1 to TRBJ1-6; possibly TRBD1 for D (6 bases). The V gene lost 0 bases and the J gene lost 10 bases, with 11 bases spanning the gap. CDR1 is SGHRS, CDR2 YFSETQ, per germline. CDR3 length equals 14 residues. CDR3 bases: TGCGCCAGCAGCTTGGTGGACAGCAACTCACCCCTCCACTTT. Protein: CASSLVDSNSPLHF.

The chain couples TRBV24-1 to TRBJ2-1; 7 positions match TRBD1. V trimming: 4 bases; J trimming: 11 bases; junction bases outside the gene matches: 7. Germline-derived CDR1 and CDR2 are KGHDR and SFDVKD. This CDR3 has 13 residues. The CDR3 DNA reads as TGTGCCACCAGTGACCCGGACAGGTTCCAGCAGTTCTTC. It codes for CATSDPDRFQQFF.

This clone was seen only once. The V and J genes are TRBV18 and TRBJ2-3, with 8 nucleotides matching TRBD1. The CDR3 consists of 15 residues. CDR1 is KGHSH and CDR2 is LQKENI in the germline V gene. J was trimmed by 1 base and V by 2 bases; bases with no gene match: 2. The CDR3 region is CASSPGTGGTDTQYF. CDR3 nucleotides: TGTGCCAGCTCACCAGGGACAGGTGGCACAGATACGCAGTATTTT.

CDR3 nucleotide sequence: TGCGCCAGCAGCTGGGCCGACAGGGGGCGCTCCTATAATTCACCCCTCCACTTT. Translating gives CASSWADRGRSYNSPLHF. The rearrangement joins TRBV5-1 to TRBJ1-6, with TRBD1 matching 10 bases. The CDR3 length is 18 residues. Germline V gene data show CDR1 as SGHRS and CDR2 as YFSETQ. V lost 3 bases and J lost 0; bases outside the gene matches: 6.

The CDR3: CASSMTSGGDNEQFF. Here the CDR3 DNA reads TGTGCCAGTAGTATGACTAGCGGGGGGGACAATGAGCAGTTCTTC. The chain joins TRBV19 to TRBJ2-1; 14 bases line up with TRBD2. The germline CDR1 and CDR2 sequences are LNHDA and SQIVND (reference sequence). There are 15 residues in the CDR3. V shed 3 bases, J shed 5 bases, and the junction held 0 bases outside the gene matches.

This rearrangement joins TRBV11-3 to TRBJ2-5, with 9 bases matching TRBD2. Germline lookup yields CDR1 SGHNT and CDR2 YENEEA. The CDR3 runs 17 residues. V lost 1 base and J lost 2; bases outside the gene matches: 8. CDR3 sequence (DNA): TGTGCCAGCAGCTTAGTGATGTCTAGCGGGGTTCAAGAGACCCAGTACTTC. It translates to CASSLVMSSGVQETQYF. The full variable domain, rest sourced from reference TRBV11-3 and TRBJ2-5, is EAGVVQSPRYKIIEKKQPVAFWCNPISGHNTLYWYLQNLGQGPELLIRYENEEAVDDSQLPKDRFSAERLKGVDSTLKIQPAELGDSAVYLCASSLVMSSGVQETQYFGPGTRLLVL.